The clone carrying this T cell receptor (beta chain) was counted ten times or more. The antigen is unknown. Germline loops: CDR1 SQVTM, CDR2 ANQGSEA. J gave up 4 bases and V 0 bases, and 10 bases lay outside the gene matches. This CDR3 contains 16 residues. The sample originates from a study of identical twins. Study findings and constraints: Fewer insertions were carried by abundant cord blood beta clonotypes, but none was seen in memory repertoires. Within monozygotic twins, out-of-frame TCR alpha sharing was underestimated by the models.

TCRdb analysed the 5' RACE reads with MiXCR anew, one entry per CDR3 protein. The sample comprises some 330,000 distinct CDR3 sequences, approximately 8.8% of which are singletons, and 8.5% to 10% rests with the top ten. The receptor was derived from a woman aged 45 to 65 in good health. The sample taken for sequencing was naive T cells sorted from blood. J is TRBJ2-3 and V is TRBV29-1; 7 nucleotides align to TRBD2. This CDR3 reads CSVEERTSGGADTQYF. Written as DNA, the CDR3 is TGCAGCGTTGAAGAACGGACTAGTGGGGGGGCAGATACGCAGTATTTT.